The next 26 T cell receptor beta chains were all read from a single sample in a study of T-cell memory formation after mild COVID-19. MiXCR, applied by TCRdb to the 5' RACE reads, yields one record per CDR3 protein. This table holds around 300,000 distinct CDR3 sequences, roughly a fifth found once. Input material: PBMCs or a T cell subset sorted from them (not recorded which). The receptors here all came from a man between 18 and 29 years old who had mild COVID-19 (a few samples of this study predate the infection). Cell type and time point are not known.

This clonotype was observed at least ten times. The chain combines TRBV7-9 with TRBJ2-5; D is perhaps TRBD2 (7 bases). V dropped 4 bases and J dropped 4 bases, with 13 bases sitting between them. The CDR3 has 14 amino acids. Germline values: CDR1 SEHNR, CDR2 FQNEAQ (reference sequence). CDR3: CASSWGPGGETQYF. The CDR3 DNA sequence: TGTGCCAGCAGCTGGGGGCCGGGGGGAGAGACCCAGTACTTC.

This clonotype was counted many times. The chain links TRBV5-5 to TRBJ2-1, with TRBD1 matching over 8 bases. There are 15 residues in the CDR3. With 1 base clipped from V and 3 bases from J, the junction kept 3 bases outside the gene matches. Germline V gene data show CDR1 as SGHKS and CDR2 as YYEKEE (reference sequence). The CDR3 loop is CASSLTGGGYNEQFF. Here the CDR3 DNA reads TGTGCCAGCAGCTTGACAGGGGGAGGCTACAATGAGCAGTTCTTC.

This clonotype was seen more than once but under ten times. The chain joins TRBV6-6 to TRBJ1-1; D perhaps matches TRBD1 (6 bases). Germline V lookup: CDR1 MNHNY, CDR2 SVGAGI (reference sequence). The CDR3 spans 14 residues. V was trimmed by 7 bases and J by 5 bases, leaving 17 bases between them. In DNA, the CDR3 is TGTGCCAGCATCAGAACAGGGTCGGAAACTGAAGCTTTCTTT. Translation gives CASIRTGSETEAFF.

This chain uses TRBV20-1 with TRBJ2-5; 11 bases are a match to TRBD2. CDR1 is DFQATT and CDR2 is SNEGSKA in the germline V gene (reference sequence). This CDR3 spans 15 amino acids. Trimming cost V 6 bases and J 4 bases; bases outside gene matches: 10. The CDR3: CSAPKTSGEGETQYF. In DNA form, the CDR3 reads TGCAGTGCACCCAAGACTAGCGGGGAGGGAGAGACCCAGTACTTC.

Ten or more counts support this clonotype. This sequence joins TRBV5-1 and TRBJ2-3, with D perhaps TRBD2 (6 bases). Looked up from germline, CDR1 is SGHRS and CDR2 is YFSETQ. V lost 2 bases and J lost 0, with 10 bases in between. This CDR3 spans 15 amino acids. The CDR3 reads CASSFTGTSTDTQYF. CDR3 DNA sequence: TGCGCCAGCAGCTTCACCGGGACTAGCACAGATACGCAGTATTTT.

This clonotype was counted a few times. The V call is TRBV29-1, the J call TRBJ2-1; perhaps TRBD1 as D (6 bases). Germline V gene lookup returns CDR1 SQVTM and CDR2 ANQGSEA. V was clipped by 2 bases and J by 8 bases, with 10 bases between them. The CDR3 has 12 residues. CDR3 residues: CSVEKPGDEQFF. The CDR3 nucleotides are TGCAGCGTTGAAAAACCAGGGGATGAGCAGTTCTTC.

V usage is TRBV2 and J usage is TRBJ1-1; 9 bases are shared with TRBD1. Trimming took 6 bases from V and 1 from J; bases not matched to a gene: 3. The CDR3 consists of 14 residues. Per germline, CDR1 SNHLY and CDR2 FYNNEI. CDR3 nucleotides: TGTGCCAGCAGAGCGGACAGGGGGAACACTGAAGCTTTCTTT. Translated, it gives CASRADRGNTEAFF.

The gene calls are TRBV19 and TRBJ1-2; TRBD1 agrees at 9 bases. Per the germline V gene, CDR1 is LNHDA and CDR2 is SQIVND (reference sequence). There are 14 residues in the CDR3. Losses at the gene ends were 5 bases for V and 5 bases for J; bases not matched to a gene: 6. CDR3 loop: CASSHGDRVYGYTF. DNA of the CDR3: TGTGCCAGTAGTCACGGGGACAGGGTATATGGCTACACCTTC. Based on the CDR3 plus reference TRBV19 and TRBJ1-2, the full variable domain is DGGITQSPKYLFRKEGQNVTLSCEQNLNHDAMYWYRQDPGQGLRLIYYSQIVNDFQKGDIAEGYSVSREKKESFPLTVTSAQKNPTAFYLCASSHGDRVYGYTFGSGTRLTVV.

V and J are TRBV7-9 and TRBJ1-1, with unresolved D. CDR3 length: 12 amino acids. V was pared by 7 bases and J by 4 bases, with 10 bases between. Germline V lookup: CDR1 SEHNR, CDR2 FQNEAQ (reference sequence). The CDR3 loop reads CASKTRGTEAFF. CDR3 nucleotides: TGTGCCAGCAAGACTCGAGGCACTGAAGCTTTCTTT.

This clonotype was picked up a small number of times. The chain joins TRBV5-1 to TRBJ2-5; maybe TRBD2 (6 bases). Trimming took off 0 bases at V and 7 bases at J, with 13 bases between the two ends. This CDR3 contains 14 residues. Germline CDR1 and CDR2: SGHRS and YFSETQ. The CDR3 DNA follows: TGCGCCAGCAGCTTGGGCCTCTTGCGGGGGACCCAGTACTTC. This sequence encodes CASSLGLLRGTQYF.

J is TRBJ2-7 and V is TRBV4-2, with 11 bases lining up with TRBD1. Germline loops: CDR1 LGHNA, CDR2 YNFKEQ. The CDR3 spans 16 residues. With 2 bases clipped from V and 3 bases from J, the junction kept 6 bases outside the gene matches. The CDR3 is CASSQPQGTGGYEQYF. The CDR3 region has the DNA TGTGCCAGCAGCCAACCCCAGGGGACAGGGGGCTACGAGCAGTACTTC.

The chain is built from TRBV4-1 and TRBJ1-1; weak D call: TRBD1 (5 bases). Germline V gene sequence: CDR1 MGHRA, CDR2 YSYEKL. Trimming pared 6 bases from V and 1 base from J, leaving 12 bases between. This CDR3 is built from 14 residues. CDR3 bases: TGCGCCAGCAGAGGACCGACAGCGAACACTGAAGCTTTCTTT. Protein: CASRGPTANTEAFF.

This clonotype was recorded at least ten times. This rearrangement joins TRBV7-9 to TRBJ1-1; D not certain. CDR3 size: 12 residues. Germline CDR1 reads SEHNR; CDR2 reads FQNEAQ (reference sequence). V was pared by 1 base and J by 5 bases, with 5 bases between. In DNA, the CDR3 is TGTGCCAGCAGCTTAGGTCGGACTGAAGCTTTCTTT. The encoded protein is CASSLGRTEAFF.

The J gene is TRBJ1-5, the V gene TRBV3-1; D might be TRBD1 (6 bases). Trimming stripped 10 bases from V and 9 bases from J, with 7 bases between. The CDR3 sequence is 9 residues long. Germline assignment: CDR1 LGHDT and CDR2 YNNKEL (reference sequence). In nucleotides, the CDR3 is TGTGCCAAGACAGGGCCCCAGCATTTT. Amino acids: CAKTGPQHF.

This clonotype was observed a handful of times. This chain uses TRBV6-5 with TRBJ1-1; a weak D match, TRBD1 (6 bases). The CDR3 extends over 13 amino acids. The V gene's germline CDR1 is MNHEY and CDR2 SVGAGI. V was pared by 2 bases and J by 3 bases, with 7 bases between. This CDR3 reads CASSYEGDTEAFF. In DNA form, the CDR3 reads TGTGCCAGCAGTTACGAGGGGGACACTGAAGCTTTCTTT.

CDR3 protein: CSVEGRPRETQYF. The CDR3 DNA is TGCAGCGTTGAAGGCCGACCGAGGGAGACCCAGTACTTC. The rearrangement joins TRBV29-1 to TRBJ2-5; D is unresolved. Germline V gene data show CDR1 as SQVTM and CDR2 as ANQGSEA. Trimming pared 1 base from V and 5 bases from J, leaving 11 bases between. This CDR3 contains 13 residues.

This clonotype came up a few times. The chain uses TRBV29-1 and TRBJ2-3; 8 nucleotides match TRBD1. This CDR3 spans 13 amino acids. Germline CDR1 and CDR2: SQVTM and ANQGSEA. V lost 5 bases and J lost 5; bases outside the gene matches: 6. The CDR3 reads CSVSDRAKDTQYF. CDR3 sequence (DNA): TGCAGCGTTTCGGACAGGGCAAAAGATACGCAGTATTTT.

This clonotype showed up just a few times. This sequence joins TRBV2 and TRBJ1-2; 7 bases align to TRBD1. With V trimmed by 6 bases and J by 8 bases, 15 bases remained unmatched. CDR1 is SNHLY and CDR2 is FYNNEI in the germline V gene. This CDR3 is built from 15 residues. For the CDR3, the DNA is TGTGCCAGCAGGCGGGCAGGGGGAATCGGGGGAGGCTACACCTTC. Amino acid sequence: CASRRAGGIGGGYTF.

The chain recombines TRBV2 with TRBJ2-3, with 7 positions matching TRBD1. The CDR3 loop spans 15 amino acids. Looked up from germline, CDR1 is SNHLY and CDR2 is FYNNEI. Germline trimming cut 4 bases from V and 3 bases from J; bases unmatched to any gene: 7. Written as DNA, the CDR3 is TGTGCCAGCAGTGCCCGACAGGGTGAGACAGATACGCAGTATTTT. Encoded protein: CASSARQGETDTQYF. Full variable domain (rest looked up from reference TRBV2 and TRBJ2-3): EPEVTQTPSHQVTQMGQEVILRCVPISNHLYFYWYRQILGQKVEFLVSFYNNEISEKSEIFDDQFSVERPDGSNFTLKIRSTKLEDSAMYFCASSARQGETDTQYFGPGTRLTVL.

This clonotype has more than one count but fewer than ten. The chain is built from TRBV6-5 and TRBJ2-6; D is undetermined. V shed 2 bases and J shed 0 bases, with 5 bases lying between them. The CDR3 length is 15 residues. The germline V gene encodes CDR1 MNHEY and CDR2 SVGAGI. In DNA, the CDR3 is TGTGCCAGCAGTTACGAGTTCTCTGGGGCCAACGTCCTGACTTTC. Translating it yields CASSYEFSGANVLTF.

This clonotype has only a few counts. The chain links TRBV10-2 to TRBJ1-1; D remains unclear. Trimming took off 10 bases at V and 0 bases at J, with 6 bases between the two ends. This CDR3 comprises 11 residues. The germline gives CDR1 WSHSY, CDR2 SAAADI. The DNA for the CDR3 is TGCGCCACTGGGGTGAACACTGAAGCTTTCTTT. Encoded protein: CATGVNTEAFF.

The rearrangement links TRBV11-2 to TRBJ1-2, with D possibly TRBD1 on 5 matching bases. Per germline, CDR1 SGHAT and CDR2 FQNNGV. V was clipped by 0 bases and J by 4 bases, with 15 bases between them. The CDR3 has 16 amino acids. The CDR3 nucleotides read TGTGCCAGCAGCTTAGATGCAGGGATCACCTCCTATGGCTACACCTTC. As protein: CASSLDAGITSYGYTF. The whole variable domain, filled in from reference TRBV11-2 and TRBJ1-2, reads EAGVAQSPRYKIIEKRQSVAFWCNPISGHATLYWYQQILGQGPKLLIQFQNNGVVDDSQLPKDRFSAERLKGVDSTLKIQPAKLEDSAVYLCASSLDAGITSYGYTFGSGTRLTVV.

The CDR3 DNA follows: TGCGCCAGCAGCTTGATCGAGATAGCGGGGGGCGAGCAGTTCTTC. Translating gives CASSLIEIAGGEQFF. This sequence joins TRBV5-1 and TRBJ2-1; 10 bases are shared with TRBD2. This CDR3 region has 15 residues. Unmatched junction bases numbered 8, after V lost 1 base and J lost 10 bases. CDR1 and CDR2 from the germline V gene are SGHRS and YFSETQ.

The genes are TRBV20-1 and TRBJ2-5; D possibly matches TRBD1 or TRBD2 (6 bases each). V was clipped by 6 bases and J by 0 bases, with 17 bases between them. Germline V gene sequence: CDR1 DFQATT, CDR2 SNEGSKA (reference sequence). The CDR3 extends over 15 amino acids. CDR3 residues: CSARKGGLDQETQYF. CDR3 coding DNA: TGCAGTGCCCGGAAGGGGGGACTGGACCAAGAGACCCAGTACTTC.

This clonotype was detected a few times. This sequence joins TRBV5-1 and TRBJ2-7; D not resolved. The CDR3 is 14 residues long. Germline CDR1 and CDR2: SGHRS and YFSETQ. V was shortened by 0 bases and J by 3 bases, with 10 bases between the two germline ends. The DNA of the CDR3 is TGCGCCAGCAGCTTGGGGGCTGGGAACTACGAGCAGTACGTC. This gives the protein CASSLGAGNYEQYV.

The chain employs TRBV4-2 and TRBJ2-1, with 7 bases lining up with TRBD2. Germline V CDR1 and CDR2: LGHNA, YNFKEQ. Trimming at V came to 4 bases and at J to 6 bases, leaving 6 bases not matched to a gene. There are 14 residues in the CDR3. The CDR3 loop reads CASSPRTRTNEQFF. CDR3 DNA sequence: TGTGCCAGCAGCCCTCGGACTAGGACCAATGAGCAGTTCTTC.